The clone carrying this TCR beta chain was seen many times. This specimen belongs to a study of lung T cells in sarcoidosis with Löfgren's syndrome. In the study overall: Sarcoidosis features CD4+ T cell accumulation in bronchoalveolar lavage fluid. Analyses focused on Löfgren's syndrome patients.

CDR1 DFQATT and CDR2 SNEGSKA come from the germline V gene (reference sequence). The CDR3 consists of 13 residues. V lost 6 bases and J lost 7; bases outside the gene matches: 5. TCRdb re-derived calls from the reads in MiXCR, one entry per CDR3 protein. This table holds some 21,000 distinct CDR3 sequences, 20% to 25% found once. This clonotype was sampled from a human donor with sarcoidosis (Löfgren's syndrome or another form), or a control subject (not recorded which). The chain joins TRBV20-1 to TRBJ2-1, with 11 bases lining up with TRBD2. The sequencing input was CD4+ T cells from bronchoalveolar lavage. The CDR3 is CSAWASGRNEQFF. CDR3 sequence (DNA): TGCAGTGCCTGGGCTAGCGGGAGGAATGAGCAGTTCTTC.